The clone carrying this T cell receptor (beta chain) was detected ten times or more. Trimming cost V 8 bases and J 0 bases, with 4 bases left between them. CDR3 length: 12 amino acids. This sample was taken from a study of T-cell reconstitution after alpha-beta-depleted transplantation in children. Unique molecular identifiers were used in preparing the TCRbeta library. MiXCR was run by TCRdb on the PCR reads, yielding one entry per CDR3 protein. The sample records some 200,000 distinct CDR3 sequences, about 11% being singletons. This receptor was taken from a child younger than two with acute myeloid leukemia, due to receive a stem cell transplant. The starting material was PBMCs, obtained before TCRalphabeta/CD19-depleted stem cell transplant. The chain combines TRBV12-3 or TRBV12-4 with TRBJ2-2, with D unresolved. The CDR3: CASLPNTGELFF. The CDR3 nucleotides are TGTGCCAGCTTACCGAACACCGGGGAGCTGTTTTTT.